This is a list of T cell receptor beta chains from one sample in a study of vaccination effects on CD4 cells after COVID-19. TCRdb keeps only in-frame clones here, not all; method: immunoSEQ multiplex PCR. This table has 20,000 to 25,000 clones, around 62% appearing once. Their antigen targets remain unknown. The sample here was CD4+ T cells from PBMCs cultured with HCoV-NL63 spike peptides, taken before COVID-19 vaccination. All receptors derive from a human donor who received a COVID-19 vaccine. Both conserved end residues are part of each CDR3. The D gene is left open where the match is weak. The size entry is marked missing in some rows and otherwise reads once, few, many or a size class.

j_call clone_size d_call v_call cdr3_aa cdr3_nt
TRBJ2-3 - - TRBV6-5 CATRRIQGSTDTQYF TGTGCCACCAGGAGAATTCAGGGGAGTACAGATACGCAGTATTTT
TRBJ2-1 - TRBD1 TRBV4-1 CASRLGTAETYNEQFF TGCGCCAGCAGACTCGGGACAGCCGAAACCTACAATGAGCAGTTCTTC
TRBJ2-3 - - TRBV10-1 CASSAEGRPTDTQYF TGCGCCAGCAGTGCAGAGGGGCGACCCACAGATACGCAGTATTTT
TRBJ1-1 - - TRBV12-5 CASGLIPPEAFF TGTGCTAGTGGTTTAATCCCGCCGGAAGCTTTCTTT
TRBJ1-3 - - TRBV18 CASSPPSSRYGNTIYF TGTGCCAGCTCACCACCGTCCTCGAGATACGGAAACACCATATATTTT
TRBJ2-1 - - TRBV5-6 CASSFSAGRFDEQFF TGTGCCAGCAGCTTCTCGGCGGGCCGATTCGATGAGCAGTTCTTC
TRBJ1-6 - TRBD1 TRBV5-1 CASSLAGTGENSPLHF TGCGCCAGCAGCTTGGCTGGGACAGGGGAAAATTCACCCCTCCACTTT
TRBJ1-2 once - TRBV7-9 CASSPGTPGYTF TGTGCCAGCAGCCCAGGGACACCAGGCTACACCTTC
TRBJ1-2 - TRBD1 TRBV5-4 CASSSGQGWGGYTF TGTGCCAGCAGCTCCGGACAGGGATGGGGAGGCTACACCTTC
TRBJ2-5 - TRBD1 TRBV27 CASTKTGSAQYQETQYF TGTGCCAGCACAAAGACAGGGTCGGCCCAATACCAAGAGACCCAGTACTTC
TRBJ2-1 - - TRBV25-1 CASSESGTLQFF TGTGCCAGCAGTGAGTCAGGGACCCTGCAGTTCTTC
TRBJ2-6 - - TRBV24-1 CATRPGANVLTF TGTGCCACCCGGCCCGGGGCCAACGTCCTGACTTTC
TRBJ1-3 - - TRBV12-3/TRBV12-4 CATDLRSGNTIYF TGTGCCACCGATTTGAGGTCTGGAAACACCATATATTTT
TRBJ1-6 - - TRBV5-4 CASSFDTYNSPLHF TGTGCCAGCAGCTTCGACACCTATAATTCACCCCTCCACTTT
TRBJ2-5 once - TRBV19 CASSIQGRRETQYF TGTGCCAGTAGTATCCAGGGTCGGCGAGAGACCCAGTACTTC
TRBJ2-7 few TRBD2 TRBV5-1 CASSQDSYSGGLYEQYF TGCGCCAGCAGCCAAGACTCCTATAGCGGGGGCCTCTACGAGCAGTACTTC
TRBJ2-7 - TRBD2 TRBV19 CASRGTSGYEQYF TGTGCCAGTAGGGGGACTAGCGGCTACGAGCAGTACTTC
TRBJ1-5 - - TRBV2 CASSDTDSNQPQHF TGTGCCAGCAGTGACACAGATAGCAATCAGCCCCAGCATTTT
TRBJ2-5 - - TRBV29-1 CSVEPGEETQYF TGCAGCGTTGAACCCGGAGAAGAGACCCAGTACTTC
TRBJ2-2 - - TRBV9 CASSVGMFREDGELFF TGTGCCAGCAGCGTCGGGATGTTTAGGGAGGACGGGGAGCTGTTTTTT
TRBJ1-1 once - TRBV10-1 CASSAGSLNTEAFF TGCGCCAGCAGTGCAGGGTCCCTGAACACTGAAGCTTTCTTT
TRBJ1-2 - TRBD1 TRBV6-2/TRBV6-3 CASSGTGNLNYGYTF TGTGCCAGCAGCGGGACAGGAAACCTTAACTATGGCTACACCTTC
TRBJ1-6 - TRBD1 TRBV19 CASSIDLAGGDSAAPLHF TGTGCCAGTAGTATAGATCTGGCAGGGGGCGATTCTGCGGCACCCCTCCACTTT
TRBJ1-1 - TRBD1 TRBV6-5 CASSLGQGGTEAFF TGTGCCAGCAGTCTGGGACAGGGAGGCACTGAAGCTTTCTTT
TRBJ2-2 many - TRBV19 CASNGRRLSTGELFF TGTGCCAGTAACGGTCGTAGGTTAAGCACCGGGGAGCTGTTTTTT
TRBJ2-5 few TRBD2 TRBV3-1/TRBV3-2 CASSPQGLAGLQETQYF TGTGCCAGCAGCCCACAGGGACTAGCGGGCCTACAAGAGACCCAGTACTTC
TRBJ2-7 - - TRBV3-1/TRBV3-2 CASSQVGARRAASYEQYF TGTGCCAGCAGCCAAGTTGGGGCCAGGCGAGCAGCCTCCTACGAGCAGTACTTC
TRBJ2-7 - TRBD2 TRBV2 CASYSGSGYEQYF TGTGCCAGTTATAGCGGGAGCGGGTACGAGCAGTACTTC
TRBJ2-1 few TRBD1 TRBV5-1 CASSDRTGPDEQFF TGCGCCAGCAGCGACCGGACAGGGCCGGATGAGCAGTTCTTC
TRBJ1-5 - - TRBV28 CASRFENQPQHF TGTGCCAGCAGGTTTGAAAATCAGCCCCAGCATTTT
TRBJ1-3 large - TRBV2 CASSGVRGVEGNTIYF TGTGCCAGCAGTGGGGTCCGGGGGGTGGAAGGAAACACCATATATTTT
TRBJ1-1 few - TRBV6-5 CASSNQMNTEAFF TGTGCCAGCAGCAACCAGATGAACACTGAAGCTTTCTTT